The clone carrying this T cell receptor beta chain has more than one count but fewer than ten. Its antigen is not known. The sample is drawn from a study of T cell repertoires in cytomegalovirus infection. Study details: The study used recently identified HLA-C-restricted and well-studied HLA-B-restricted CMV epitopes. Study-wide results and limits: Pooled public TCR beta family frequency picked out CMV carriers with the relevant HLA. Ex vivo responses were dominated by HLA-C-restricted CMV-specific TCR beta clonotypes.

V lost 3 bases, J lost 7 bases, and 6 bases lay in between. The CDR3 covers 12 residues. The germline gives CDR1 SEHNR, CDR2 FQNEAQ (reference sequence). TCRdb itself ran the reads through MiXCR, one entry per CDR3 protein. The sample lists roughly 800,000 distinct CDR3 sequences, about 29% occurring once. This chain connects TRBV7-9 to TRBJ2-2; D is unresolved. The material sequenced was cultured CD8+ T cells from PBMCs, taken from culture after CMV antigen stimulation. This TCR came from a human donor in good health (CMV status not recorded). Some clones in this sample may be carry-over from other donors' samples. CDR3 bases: TGTGCCAGCAGCTTTTCTGACGGGGAGCTGTTTTTT. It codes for CASSFSDGELFF.